This TCR beta chain was found in a study of control samples from healthy donors and cancer patients. TCRdb's copy holds only in-frame clones and misses some; the assay was immunoSEQ multiplex PCR. The sample holds 70,000 or so clones, more than 75% seen once. This sequence originates from a woman aged 45-59 years with lung cancer. The specimen sequenced was PBMCs.

Here the CDR3 DNA reads TGTGCCAGCAGTTTGACGGGGACATCTAACTATGGCTACACCTTC. Amino acid sequence: CASSLTGTSNYGYTF. The chain employs TRBV27 and TRBJ1-2, with a tentative D call TRBD1 (6 bases). V was clipped by 3 bases and J by 0 bases, with 11 bases between them. This CDR3 has 15 amino acids. The germline CDR1 and CDR2 sequences are MNHEY and SMNVEV (reference sequence).